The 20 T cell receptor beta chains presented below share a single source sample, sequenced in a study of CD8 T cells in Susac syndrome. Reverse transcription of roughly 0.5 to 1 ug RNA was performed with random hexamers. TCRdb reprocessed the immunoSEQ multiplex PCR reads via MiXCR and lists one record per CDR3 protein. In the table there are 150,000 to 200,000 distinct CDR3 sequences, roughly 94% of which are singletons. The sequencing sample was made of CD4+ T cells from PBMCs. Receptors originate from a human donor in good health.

The DNA of the CDR3 is TGTGCCAGCAGTGGAAGGGGTAGTCGCCTAGACGAGCAGTACTTC. It encodes CASSGRGSRLDEQYF. The chain recombines TRBV2 with TRBJ2-7, with D tentatively TRBD1 (5 bases). Germline lookup yields CDR1 SNHLY and CDR2 FYNNEI. V was pared by 4 bases and J by 5 bases, with 18 bases between. The CDR3 has 15 residues.

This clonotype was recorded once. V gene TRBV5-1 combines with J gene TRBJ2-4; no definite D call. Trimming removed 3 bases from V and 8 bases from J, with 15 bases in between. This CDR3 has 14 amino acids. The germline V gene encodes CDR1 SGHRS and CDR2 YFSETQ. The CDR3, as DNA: TGCGCCAGCAGCTATTCCCCCCGCCGGGACATTCAGTACTTC. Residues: CASSYSPRRDIQYF.

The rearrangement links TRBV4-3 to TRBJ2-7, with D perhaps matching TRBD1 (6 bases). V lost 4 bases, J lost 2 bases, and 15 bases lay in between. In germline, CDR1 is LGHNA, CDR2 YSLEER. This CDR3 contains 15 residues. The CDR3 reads CASSPRGTTAYEQYF. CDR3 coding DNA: TGCGCCAGCAGCCCAAGAGGGACAACCGCCTACGAGCAGTACTTC.

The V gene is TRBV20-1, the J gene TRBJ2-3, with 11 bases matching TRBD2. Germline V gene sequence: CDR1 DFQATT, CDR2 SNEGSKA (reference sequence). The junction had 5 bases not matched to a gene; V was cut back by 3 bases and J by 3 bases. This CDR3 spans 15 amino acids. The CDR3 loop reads CSASPLAGVTDTQYF. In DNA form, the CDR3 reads TGCAGTGCTAGCCCACTAGCGGGAGTTACAGATACGCAGTATTTT.

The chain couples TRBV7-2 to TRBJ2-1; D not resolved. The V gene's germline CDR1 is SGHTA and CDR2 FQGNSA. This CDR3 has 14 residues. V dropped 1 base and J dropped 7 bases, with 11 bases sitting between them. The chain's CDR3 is CASSLVRSTNEQFF. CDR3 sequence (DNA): TGTGCCAGCAGCTTAGTCCGAAGTACGAATGAGCAGTTCTTC.

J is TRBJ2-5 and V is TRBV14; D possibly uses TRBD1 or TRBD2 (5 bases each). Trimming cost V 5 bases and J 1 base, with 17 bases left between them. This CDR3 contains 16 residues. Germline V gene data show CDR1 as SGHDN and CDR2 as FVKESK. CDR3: CASSKGLRDGQETQYF. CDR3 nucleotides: TGTGCCAGCAGCAAAGGACTTCGGGACGGCCAAGAGACCCAGTACTTC.

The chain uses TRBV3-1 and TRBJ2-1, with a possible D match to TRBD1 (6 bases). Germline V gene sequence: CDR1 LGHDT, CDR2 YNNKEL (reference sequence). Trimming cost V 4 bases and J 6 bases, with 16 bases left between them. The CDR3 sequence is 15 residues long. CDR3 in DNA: TGTGCCAGCAGCCGTGGGGGCAGGATCGGCAATGAGCAGTTCTTC. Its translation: CASSRGGRIGNEQFF.

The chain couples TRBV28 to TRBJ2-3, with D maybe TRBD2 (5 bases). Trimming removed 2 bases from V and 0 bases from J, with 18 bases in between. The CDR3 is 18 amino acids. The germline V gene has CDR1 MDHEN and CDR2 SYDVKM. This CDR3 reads CASSLPSSPAASTDTQYF. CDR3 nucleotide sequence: TGTGCCAGCAGTTTACCCTCGTCACCAGCGGCAAGCACAGATACGCAGTATTTT.

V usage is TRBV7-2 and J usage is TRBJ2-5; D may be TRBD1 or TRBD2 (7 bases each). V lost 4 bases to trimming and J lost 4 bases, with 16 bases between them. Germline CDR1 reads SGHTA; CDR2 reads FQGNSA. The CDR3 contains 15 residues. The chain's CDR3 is CASSWGGTVGETQYF. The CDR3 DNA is TGTGCCAGCAGCTGGGGGGGGACAGTGGGAGAGACCCAGTACTTC.

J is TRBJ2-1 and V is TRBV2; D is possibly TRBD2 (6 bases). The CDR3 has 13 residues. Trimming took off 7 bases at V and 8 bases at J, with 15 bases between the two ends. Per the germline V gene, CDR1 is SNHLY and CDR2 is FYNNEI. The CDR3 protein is CASIQMGGHEQFF. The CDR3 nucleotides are TGTGCCAGCATACAGATGGGAGGCCATGAGCAGTTCTTC.

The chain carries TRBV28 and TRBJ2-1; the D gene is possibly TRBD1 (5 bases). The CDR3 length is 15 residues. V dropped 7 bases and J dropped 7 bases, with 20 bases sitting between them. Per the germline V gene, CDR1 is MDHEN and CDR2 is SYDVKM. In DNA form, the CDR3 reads TGTGCCAGCACCTCCGCCAGGGTCCGGCGGAATGAGCAGTTCTTC. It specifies CASTSARVRRNEQFF.

CDR3: CAWSVWDRVPDTQYF. DNA of the CDR3: TGTGCCTGGAGTGTTTGGGACAGGGTCCCGGATACGCAGTATTTT. The V call is TRBV30, the J call TRBJ2-3; TRBD1 agrees at 9 bases. This CDR3 comprises 15 residues. With 0 bases clipped from V and 6 bases from J, the junction kept 7 bases outside the gene matches. Germline lookup yields CDR1 GTSNPN and CDR2 SVGIG (reference sequence).

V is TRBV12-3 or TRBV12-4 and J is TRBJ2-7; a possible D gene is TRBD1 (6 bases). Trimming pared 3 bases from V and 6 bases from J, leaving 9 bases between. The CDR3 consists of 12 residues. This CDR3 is CASSFGTPEQYF. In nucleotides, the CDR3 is TGTGCCAGCAGTTTCGGGACACCCGAGCAGTACTTC.

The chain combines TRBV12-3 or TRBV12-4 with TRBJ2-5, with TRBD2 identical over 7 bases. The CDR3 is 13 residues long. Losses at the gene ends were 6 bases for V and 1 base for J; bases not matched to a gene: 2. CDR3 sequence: CASSRLAQETQYF. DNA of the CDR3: TGTGCCAGCAGCCGACTAGCCCAAGAGACCCAGTACTTC.

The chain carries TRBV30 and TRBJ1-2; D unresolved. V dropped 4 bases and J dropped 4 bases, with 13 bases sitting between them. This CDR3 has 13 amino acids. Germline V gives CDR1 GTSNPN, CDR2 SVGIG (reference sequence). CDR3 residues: CAWKRRRTYGYTF. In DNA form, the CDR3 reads TGTGCCTGGAAAAGGCGGCGGACCTATGGCTACACCTTC.

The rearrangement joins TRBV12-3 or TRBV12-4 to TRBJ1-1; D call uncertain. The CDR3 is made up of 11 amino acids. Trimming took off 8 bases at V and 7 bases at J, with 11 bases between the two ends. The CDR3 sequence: CASGAKGEAFF. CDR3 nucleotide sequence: TGTGCCAGCGGCGCCAAGGGTGAAGCTTTCTTT.

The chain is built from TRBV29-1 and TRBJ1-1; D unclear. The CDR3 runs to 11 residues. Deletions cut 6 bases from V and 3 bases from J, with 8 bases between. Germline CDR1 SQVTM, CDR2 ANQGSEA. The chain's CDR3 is CSVRRDTEAFF. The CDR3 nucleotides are TGCAGCGTCCGACGCGACACTGAAGCTTTCTTT. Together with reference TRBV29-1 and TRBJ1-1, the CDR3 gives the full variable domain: SAVISQKPSRDICQRGTSLTIQCQVDSQVTMMFWYRQQPGQSLTLIATANQGSEATYESGFVIDKFPISRPNLTFSTLTVSNMSPEDSSIYLCSVRRDTEAFFGQGTRLTVV.

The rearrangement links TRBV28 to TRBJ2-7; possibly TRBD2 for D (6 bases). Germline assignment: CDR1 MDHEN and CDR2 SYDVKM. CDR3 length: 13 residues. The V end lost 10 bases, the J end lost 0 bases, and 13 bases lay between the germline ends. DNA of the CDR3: TGTGCCATTGGGGGGTTAAGCTCCTACGAGCAGTACTTC. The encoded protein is CAIGGLSSYEQYF.

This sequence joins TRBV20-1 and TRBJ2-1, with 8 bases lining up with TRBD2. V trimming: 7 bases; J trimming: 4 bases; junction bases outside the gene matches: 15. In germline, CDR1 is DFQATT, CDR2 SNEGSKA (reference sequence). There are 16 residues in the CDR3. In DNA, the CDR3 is TGCAGTGTCAGATCCTCCAGCGGGAGATATTACAATGAGCAGTTCTTC. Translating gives CSVRSSSGRYYNEQFF.

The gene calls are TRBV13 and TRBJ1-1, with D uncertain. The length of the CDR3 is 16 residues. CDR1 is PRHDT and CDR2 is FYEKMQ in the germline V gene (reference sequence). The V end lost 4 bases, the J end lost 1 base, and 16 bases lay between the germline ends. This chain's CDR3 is CASSSKPDIWNTEAFF. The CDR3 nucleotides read TGTGCCAGCAGCTCCAAACCCGACATTTGGAACACTGAAGCTTTCTTT. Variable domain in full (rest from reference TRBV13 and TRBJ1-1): AAGVIQSPRHLIKEKRETATLKCYPIPRHDTVYWYQQGPGQDPQFLISFYEKMQSDKGSIPDRFSAQQFSDYHSELNMSSLELGDSALYFCASSSKPDIWNTEAFFGQGTRLTVV.